This is a list of T cell receptor beta chains from one sample in a study of blood T cell repertoires in COVID-19. TCRdb's table, derived via immunoSEQ multiplex PCR, lists solely in-frame clones and lacks some. In the table there are 30,000 to 35,000 clones, 93% of which are singletons. Sequenced: peripheral blood. These receptors came from a human donor in a cohort sampled during active COVID-19. The conserved cysteine and the conserved F or W are not part of the CDR3 here. Rows may omit the clone size; those that give it use once, few, many or a size class.

clone_size	v_call	j_call	cdr3_aa
NA	TRBV7-9	TRBJ2-2	ASSSTNTGELF
NA	TRBV27	TRBJ2-3	ASMEQGGVVYSTDTQY
NA	TRBV4-1	TRBJ1-2	ASSQERIGAGDLGGYT
NA	TRBV4-1	TRBJ1-3	ASSQVGGLSGNTIY
NA	TRBV14	TRBJ2-1	ASSQAYGRGTEINEQF
NA	TRBV24-1	TRBJ2-1	ATSDTGQRYNEQF
NA	TRBV7-9	TRBJ2-7	ASSSYRGSGEQY
NA	TRBV24-1	TRBJ1-2	ATSEGVGQGSGYT
NA	TRBV7-2	TRBJ2-5	ASGRGRETQY
NA	TRBV9	TRBJ1-1	ASSVLGLLVRQGAGTEAF
once	TRBV2	TRBJ2-1	ASSVYSTSGGMAF
NA	TRBV30	TRBJ1-4	AWSHRDEKLF
NA	TRBV10-1	TRBJ1-5	ASSARGGQPQH
NA	TRBV13	TRBJ2-7	ASSRGGRTYEQY
NA	TRBV30	TRBJ2-7	AWSGGGGEQY
NA	TRBV15	TRBJ2-3	ATSRDYAGALTDTQY
NA	TRBV2	TRBJ2-3	ASMGTAGGPVTDTQY
NA	TRBV29-1	TRBJ2-2	SVDSRGAGTGELF
NA	TRBV21-1	TRBJ2-3	ASSKGWWREGTSTQY
NA	TRBV10-1	TRBJ2-3	ASSAGRDTDTQY
NA	TRBV30	TRBJ2-5	AWRLLAGGGETQY
few	TRBV18	TRBJ1-6	ASSPQRMQDRGNSPLH
NA	TRBV15	TRBJ2-5	ATSREFGGLVETQY
NA	TRBV7-9	TRBJ2-7	ASSPDGAGTYEQY
NA	TRBV5-6	TRBJ2-1	ASSGTGGFKNEQF
NA	TRBV3-1/TRBV3-2	TRBJ2-7	ASSRGTGWAEQY
NA	TRBV18	TRBJ1-2	ASSPAGEGYT
once	TRBV2	TRBJ1-4	ASSVQRPTNEKLF
once	TRBV3-1/TRBV3-2	TRBJ1-1	ASPPRDRLNTEAF
NA	TRBV11-2	TRBJ1-2	ASSRLQGTSGGYT
NA	TRBV5-1	TRBJ1-3	ASSLDGMGNTIY
once	TRBV6-4	TRBJ1-6	ASSVGQGGNSPLH
NA	TRBV5-1	TRBJ2-4	ASSVGQGWNIQY
NA	TRBV6-5	TRBJ1-6	ASGGRGALH
NA	TRBV2	TRBJ1-4	ASRVDKALGEKLF
once	TRBV30	TRBJ2-7	AWKGDSTYEQY
NA	TRBV10-3	TRBJ1-4	AISESLSLGQGDNEKLF
NA	TRBV28	TRBJ1-2	ASSLIMTNYGYT
NA	TRBV29-1	TRBJ2-1	SVDGTSGAFNEQF
NA	TRBV6-5	TRBJ2-7	ASSYSWTGRTYEQY
NA	TRBV20-1	TRBJ1-2	SASNRGLYGYT
NA	TRBV5-1	TRBJ2-1	ASSLAVRNEQF
NA	TRBV7-2	TRBJ1-5	ASSLLAGFSNQPQH
NA	TRBV30	TRBJ2-1	AWSRYLAGGPVRFGKQF
NA	TRBV29-1	TRBJ2-5	SVVTGVKETQY
NA	TRBV11-2	TRBJ2-7	ASFGQGEDYEQY
NA	TRBV11-1	TRBJ2-3	ASRPRGVRTDTQY
NA	TRBV6-5	TRBJ1-2	ASSYGEGSGYYGYT
NA	TRBV2	TRBJ1-4	ASNGQGEKLF
NA	TRBV30	TRBJ2-3	AWSILGDYTDTQY
NA	TRBV7-6	TRBJ1-1	ASSPRDRVNTEAF
NA	TRBV13	TRBJ1-2	ASSVQGENYGYT
NA	TRBV30	TRBJ2-2	AWNPVGMRWVTSGSRNTGELF
NA	TRBV7-3	TRBJ2-7	ASSLLLGQSEQY